A single sample gave rise to the 28 T cell receptor beta chains below, sequenced in a study of shared clonotypes between healthy human individuals. Profiling relied on immunoSEQ multiplex PCR, and the TCRdb table lists in-frame clones only, not all of them. The repertoire holds some 470,000 clones, with 76% as singletons. What was sequenced was PBMCs. The source is a woman aged 40 to 49 in good health. Some clones in this sample may be carry-over from other donors' samples.

This clone was seen a few times. The chain is built from TRBV5-6 and TRBJ1-3, with D unresolved. CDR1 SGHDT and CDR2 YYEEEE come from the germline V gene. The CDR3 sequence is 14 residues long. The V and J ends lost 2 bases and 2 bases respectively, with 8 bases between them. The CDR3 region is CASSLLQAGNTIYF. The CDR3 nucleotides read TGTGCCAGCAGCTTACTCCAGGCTGGAAACACCATATATTTT.

The rearrangement uses TRBV18 and TRBJ2-4, with D tentatively TRBD1 or TRBD2 (6 bases each). The V gene lost 2 bases and the J gene lost 9 bases, with 11 bases spanning the gap. This CDR3 is built from 13 residues. CDR1 and CDR2 (germline): KGHSH, LQKENI. In DNA, the CDR3 is TGTGCCAGCTCACCAATAGGGGGAGGCATTCAGTACTTC. This codes for CASSPIGGGIQYF.

As for this clone: It is likely a read error: a sequence one base away is far more abundant. The chain combines TRBV6-5 with TRBJ2-1; 7 bases match TRBD2. Germline loops: CDR1 MNHEY, CDR2 SVGAGI. The CDR3 contains 16 residues. The CDR3 sequence is CASSSGAGSAYNGQFF. CDR3 sequence (DNA): TGTGCCAGCAGTTCCGGAGCGGGAAGCGCCTACAATGGGCAGTTCTTC.

The rearrangement joins TRBV30 to TRBJ1-6; no reliable D call. Germline assignment: CDR1 GTSNPN and CDR2 SVGIG (reference sequence). The CDR3 totals 14 residues. The germline V and J ends were trimmed by 1 base and 4 bases, with 8 bases remaining between them. In DNA, the CDR3 is TGTGCCTGGAGTGGGAGCCGATATAATTCACCCCTCCACTTT. It encodes CAWSGSRYNSPLHF.

Of note for this clone: This is likely an artifact of a read error, given a far larger clone one base away. This chain joins TRBV7-2 and TRBJ2-4; unclear D gene. The germline gives CDR1 SGHTA, CDR2 FQGNSA. Trimming left V 4 bases short and J 11 bases short, with 18 bases between. This CDR3 spans 14 amino acids. CDR3 nucleotide sequence: TGTGCCAGCAGCTCAAGGGCCGATGACTCGGTTCAGTACTTC. It specifies CASSSRADDSVQYF.

This chain uses TRBV7-9 with TRBJ2-4, with D possibly TRBD2 on 6 matching bases. The V and J ends lost 3 bases and 8 bases respectively, with 11 bases between them. Per the germline V gene, CDR1 is SEHNR and CDR2 is FQNEAQ (reference sequence). This CDR3 comprises 13 residues. CDR3: CASSFAGSDIQYF. CDR3 nucleotide sequence: TGTGCCAGCAGCTTCGCGGGGTCGGACATTCAGTACTTC.

The rearrangement links TRBV27 to TRBJ1-1, with a weak D call TRBD1 (6 bases). The CDR3 has 17 amino acids. The V and J ends lost 3 bases and 2 bases respectively, with 19 bases between them. Germline assignment: CDR1 MNHEY and CDR2 SMNVEV (reference sequence). DNA of the CDR3: TGTGCCAGCAGTTTTCTAGGGTCCGGGGGGCCCAACACTGAAGCTTTCTTT. Its protein is CASSFLGSGGPNTEAFF.

The chain couples TRBV19 to TRBJ1-4; no firm D call. The CDR3 contains 15 residues. The V gene lost 7 bases and the J gene lost 0 bases, with 12 bases spanning the gap. Germline values: CDR1 LNHDA, CDR2 SQIVND (reference sequence). CDR3 amino acids: CASTLSWATNEKLFF. The CDR3 DNA reads as TGTGCCAGTACCCTATCTTGGGCAACTAATGAAAAACTGTTTTTT.

The table lists this clone with a few counts. This sample also contains other DNA sequences that code for the same CDR3. The chain joins TRBV5-4 to TRBJ1-3, with D possibly TRBD1 on 6 matching bases. CDR3 length: 14 residues. The germline V gene has CDR1 SGHNT and CDR2 YYREEE (reference sequence). Trimming removed 3 bases from V and 4 bases from J, with 11 bases in between. CDR3 coding DNA: TGTGCCAGCAGCTCTTGGACAGACGGAAACACCATATATTTT. It translates to CASSSWTDGNTIYF.

To note about this clone: The junction and the germline gene differ at one end; a read error may be behind it. The chain employs TRBV12-5 and TRBJ2-4, with 9 bases identical to TRBD2. Germline CDR1 and CDR2: LGHNT and FRNRAP. The CDR3 loop spans 12 amino acids. CDR3 in amino acids: CASAWISGSGVF. CDR3 coding DNA: TGTGCTAGTGCTTGGATTAGCGGGAGCGGGGTCTTC.

The chain links TRBV5-8 to TRBJ1-1; weak D call: TRBD1 (6 bases). CDR1 is SGHTS and CDR2 is YDEGEE in the germline V gene. The CDR3 loop spans 15 amino acids. V was shortened by 0 bases and J by 4 bases, with 13 bases between the two germline ends. CDR3 coding DNA: TGTGCCAGCAGCTTGGAGGGGGGGTCCGGCACTGAAGCTTTCTTT. Translated, it gives CASSLEGGSGTEAFF.

This chain uses TRBV7-3 with TRBJ1-3; D is undetermined. The CDR3 totals 14 residues. Germline V lookup: CDR1 SGHTA, CDR2 FQGTGA. V shed 5 bases and J shed 0 bases, with 8 bases lying between them. The CDR3 sequence is CASSPDISGNTIYF. CDR3 DNA: TGTGCCAGCAGCCCTGACATCTCTGGAAACACCATATATTTT. Together with reference TRBV7-3 and TRBJ1-3, the CDR3 gives the full variable domain: GAGVSQTPSNKVTEKGKYVELRCDPISGHTALYWYRQSLGQGPEFLIYFQGTGAADDSGLPNDRFFAVRPEGSVSTLKIQRTERGDSAVYLCASSPDISGNTIYFGEGSWLTVV.

The rearrangement uses TRBV4-1 and TRBJ2-7; perhaps D is TRBD1 or TRBD2 (5 bases each). The germline V gene encodes CDR1 MGHRA and CDR2 YSYEKL. The CDR3 has 14 amino acids. Trimming left V 4 bases short and J 4 bases short, with 14 bases between. The CDR3 nucleotides are TGCGCCAGCAGCCGGGGACCATTCACGTACGAGCAGTACTTC. Translated: CASSRGPFTYEQYF.

The gene calls are TRBV6-1 and TRBJ1-1, with TRBD1 identical over 8 bases. The germline V gene has CDR1 MNHNS and CDR2 SASEGT. The CDR3 length is 15 residues. The V gene end was trimmed by 8 bases and the J gene end by 4 bases; junction bases not matched to a gene: 12. The CDR3 sequence: CASSTGVGQGTEAFF. The CDR3 region has the DNA TGTGCCAGCTCGACAGGGGTTGGTCAGGGCACTGAAGCTTTCTTT.

The rearrangement uses TRBV19 and TRBJ1-2; no definite D call. The CDR3 runs 13 residues. Germline loops: CDR1 LNHDA, CDR2 SQIVND (reference sequence). Trimming pared 10 bases from V and 2 bases from J, leaving 14 bases between. The CDR3 is CATHQEANYGYTF. The CDR3, as DNA: TGTGCCACCCACCAGGAAGCAAACTATGGCTACACCTTC.

The chain uses TRBV14 and TRBJ2-1; D might be TRBD2 (5 bases). The CDR3 is made up of 15 amino acids. Germline V gene lookup returns CDR1 SGHDN and CDR2 FVKESK. V was shortened by 0 bases and J by 4 bases, with 10 bases between the two germline ends. The CDR3 DNA sequence: TGTGCCAGCAGCCAAGAATTTGGACTGTACAATGAGCAGTTCTTC. Translating gives CASSQEFGLYNEQFF.

This clone showed up just a few times. The V gene is TRBV11-2, the J gene TRBJ2-2; tentative D call: TRBD2 (5 bases). Germline CDR1 reads SGHAT; CDR2 reads FQNNGV. The CDR3 spans 18 residues. Trimming shortened V by 3 bases and J by 6 bases, and 23 bases separated the two germline ends. CDR3 protein: CASSFSASRSPGSGELFF. DNA of the CDR3: TGTGCCAGCAGCTTTTCGGCTAGCAGATCCCCCGGATCCGGGGAGCTGTTTTTT.

The V and J genes are TRBV9 and TRBJ2-4, with 10 bases aligning to TRBD2. Germline CDR1 is SGDLS and CDR2 is YYNGEE. The J segment lost 6 bases and the V segment lost 0 bases, leaving 0 bases of the junction unmatched. CDR3 length equals 14 residues. The CDR3 DNA reads as TGTGCCAGCAGCGTAGGGACTAGCGGAAACATTCAGTACTTC. This encodes CASSVGTSGNIQYF.

This clone has only a few counts. This chain connects TRBV5-1 to TRBJ2-2, with TRBD1 identical over 8 bases. Trimming took 4 bases from V and 6 from J; bases not matched to a gene: 5. Looked up from germline, CDR1 is SGHRS and CDR2 is YFSETQ. The CDR3 is 14 amino acids. For the CDR3, the DNA is TGCGCCAGCAGCACTGGGACAGGATCCGGGGAGCTGTTTTTT. It specifies CASSTGTGSGELFF.

The J gene is TRBJ2-1, the V gene TRBV27; TRBD2 matches 9 bases. CDR1 is MNHEY and CDR2 is SMNVEV in the germline V gene (reference sequence). J gave up 8 bases and V 3 bases, and 14 bases lay outside the gene matches. The CDR3 covers 17 residues. The CDR3: CASSFGLAGFIADEQFF. Written as DNA, the CDR3 is TGTGCCAGCAGTTTCGGGCTAGCGGGATTCATTGCCGATGAGCAGTTCTTC.

This clone showed up just once. This sequence joins TRBV4-1 and TRBJ2-7; D may be TRBD2 (5 bases). V was pared by 4 bases and J by 1 base, with 14 bases between. Looked up from germline, CDR1 is MGHRA and CDR2 is YSYEKL. This CDR3 is built from 15 residues. CDR3 loop: CASSPTRRGSYEQYF. The CDR3 nucleotides read TGCGCCAGCAGCCCGACCCGCCGGGGATCCTACGAGCAGTACTTC.

The V and J genes are TRBV5-1 and TRBJ2-6; no firm D call. Germline V gene data show CDR1 as SGHRS and CDR2 as YFSETQ. Trimming removed 2 bases at V and 0 bases at J, with 6 bases between. The CDR3 is made up of 15 amino acids. CDR3 residues: CASSLRPSGANVLTF. The CDR3 region has the DNA TGCGCCAGCAGCTTAAGGCCCTCTGGGGCCAACGTCCTGACTTTC.

As concerns this clone: A far larger clone is just one base off, so this is likely a read error. This sequence joins TRBV4-2 and TRBJ2-2; tentatively, D is TRBD2 (6 bases). Trimming shortened V by 4 bases and J by 5 bases, and 14 bases separated the two germline ends. The CDR3 length is 15 residues. CDR1 and CDR2 (germline): LGHNA, YNFKEQ. The DNA for the CDR3 is TGTGCCAGCAGCCGAGATCACGGGAGTACCGGGGAGCTGTTTTTT. Its protein is CASSRDHGSTGELFF.

The chain links TRBV30 to TRBJ2-7; TRBD1 or TRBD2 may be the D gene (6 bases each). This CDR3 spans 16 amino acids. Per germline, CDR1 GTSNPN and CDR2 SVGIG (reference sequence). Trimming pared 1 base from V and 7 bases from J, leaving 23 bases between. CDR3 region: CAWSGVEAGGGLEQYF. Written as DNA, the CDR3 is TGTGCCTGGAGTGGAGTGGAGGCCGGGGGCGGACTAGAGCAGTACTTC.

The V gene is TRBV7-3, the J gene TRBJ1-2; D is undetermined. Germline loops: CDR1 SGHTA, CDR2 FQGTGA. CDR3 length equals 13 residues. With 5 bases removed from V and 4 bases from J, the gap between germline ends came to 11 bases. CDR3 sequence (DNA): TGTGCCAGCAGCGATATAGTTGGCTATGGCTACACCTTC. Amino acid sequence: CASSDIVGYGYTF.

The rearrangement joins TRBV25-1 to TRBJ2-1; 14 bases are a match to TRBD2. The J segment lost 8 bases and the V segment lost 3 bases, leaving 6 bases of the junction unmatched. The germline V gene has CDR1 MGHDK and CDR2 SYGVNS. The CDR3 contains 16 residues. The CDR3 reads CASSDLTSGRAHEQFF. CDR3 in DNA: TGTGCCAGCAGTGATCTGACTAGCGGGAGGGCCCATGAGCAGTTCTTC.

In its sample, this clone was seen many times. V gene TRBV28 combines with J gene TRBJ2-7, with TRBD1 matching 10 bases. Trimming removed 5 bases from V and 7 bases from J; junction bases left unmatched: 8. Germline loops: CDR1 MDHEN, CDR2 SYDVKM. The CDR3 consists of 14 residues. The CDR3 here is CASSQDRGKGEQYF. The CDR3 DNA sequence: TGTGCCAGCAGTCAGGACAGGGGGAAGGGAGAGCAGTACTTC.

This clone occurred once. The rearrangement uses TRBV25-1 and TRBJ1-4; no clear D gene. With 7 bases removed from V and 3 bases from J, the gap between germline ends came to 18 bases. The length of the CDR3 is 16 residues. Germline V gene lookup returns CDR1 MGHDK and CDR2 SYGVNS. The CDR3 is CASTKQGWVPNEKLFF. CDR3 DNA sequence: TGTGCCAGCACCAAACAAGGTTGGGTGCCTAATGAAAAACTGTTTTTT.